This paragraph reports one T cell receptor beta chain. The specificity of this receptor is unknown. Relative to the germline gene, one junction end is altered; a read error may explain this. The CDR3 regions of human TCRbeta chains were analyzed by immunosequencing. Per the authors' processing: TCRs in the repertoires were matched against a reference library of SARS-CoV-2-specific TCRs that had been generated with the MIRA antigen-specificity platform. Breadth was defined as the fraction of unique TCRs that were SARS-CoV-2-associated, and depth was defined as the fraction of total T cells that were SARS-CoV-2-associated. Each spike-specific TCR was assigned to its reactive spike region and to a CD4 or CD8 class using the MIRA data. Log10-transformed breadth and depth values were compared by one-way ANOVA with Sidak's multiple comparisons tests. Sourced from immuneACCESS, this table was stored by TCRdb with only in-frame sequences that have V and J called. A share of the clones is absent; for the studies checked, an unresolved V gene accounts for under half, and the remainder has no known explanation. That table supplies the V and J calls and clone size; D and trimming were determined from the DNA. Recorded for this sample are 100,000 to 150,000 clones; roughly 90% of them occurred a single time. The leading ten clones occupy approximately 1.1% of the sample.

These data belong to a study of T cell responses to AZD1222 COVID-19 vaccine (dated by TCRdb to the early 2020s). For the wider study: AZD1222 recipients with second doses at about 4 weeks or about 12 weeks were pooled, because spike-specific TCR depth and breadth did not differ between schedules. A total of 230 to 250 trial participants underwent TCR sequencing, of whom around 200 received two doses of AZD1222 and about 25 received two doses of the MenACWY control vaccine. Trial participants were enrolled into age subgroups of 18-55, 56-69 and 70-plus years, which contained roughly 150, 30 and 60 TCR-sequenced participants, respectively.

The germline V gene (reference sequence) gives CDR1 as SSHAT and CDR2 as FNYEAQ. From the cysteine through the phenylalanine, the CDR3 covers 15 amino acids. The read is trimmed to its CDR3 DNA, 45 bases read in frame from base 1. The sample's time point label is to be understood as: baseline before first vaccination. Samples from vaccinated people were obtained from the UK trials COV001 and COV002, which included a single-blind randomized controlled phase 2/3 trial of AZD1222 (ChAdOx1 nCoV-19) in healthy adults. For TCRbeta chain sequencing, PBMC samples from trial participants were taken at day 0 and at day 28 after the second dose. The research as a whole found: A significant rise in spike-specific TCR breadth and depth was observed after two AZD1222 doses relative to day 0 and relative to MenACWY recipients. In the small 56-69-year group, the increase in depth fell short of significance, most likely because of low power. Reportedly, close to half of the unique spike-specific TCRs recognized epitopes lying outside the regions that are mutated in the B.1.351 and B.1.1.7 variants. Because no day 14 peak-response samples were available, repertoires were characterized only after the peak T cell response. Vaccine-associated CD4 TCRs spanned the whole spike protein, with dominant responses in regions 160-218 and 743-854. Participants were mostly white British and included more females than males, and it was suggested by the authors that clonal diversity may have been underestimated. Conclusions about previously exposed vaccinees are limited because only a handful of AZD1222 recipients were SARS-CoV-2 seropositive at baseline.

The source is an adult in good health. The material was peripheral blood, obtained on day 0 of AZD1222 vaccination. The chain links TRBV7-7 with TRBJ2-2; TRBD1 aligns with 11 central bases. The DNA sequence is given as TGTGCTAGCAGCCTAGGACAGGGGGCGTCCGGGGAGCTGTTTTTT. Its amino acids are CASSLGQGASGELFF.